The 9 T cell receptor beta chains listed next were all sequenced from one sample in a study of Ad26.COV2.S vaccination and SARS-CoV-2 variants. The treatment was: around 19 received Ad26.COV2.S at low or high dose, single or two shots; about five received placebo; per-sample allocation not given. The samples date from day 63 after the first vaccine or placebo injection. Sequencing was performed with immunoSEQ multiplex PCR; in TCRdb, only in-frame clones are kept and a portion is missing. The repertoire has some 520,000 clones, around 85% of them found once; the top ten carry 10% to 15%. Sequenced here: peripheral blood, sampled in a trial of Ad26.COV2.S vaccine versus placebo. The receptors here all came from a person aged 18 to 59 who received the Ad26.COV2.S COVID-19 vaccine or a placebo.

A word on this clone: Other nucleotide sequences from this sample produce the same CDR3. This rearrangement joins TRBV10-3 to TRBJ2-7; 7 nucleotides agree with TRBD2. V lost 8 bases to trimming and J lost 1 base; unmatched junction nucleotides: 5. Germline V gene data show CDR1 as ENHRY and CDR2 as SYGVKD. The CDR3 has 13 amino acids. This CDR3 is CAIRGGSSYEQYF. The CDR3 nucleotides are TGTGCCATCCGGGGCGGGAGTTCCTACGAGCAGTACTTC.

J is TRBJ2-1 and V is TRBV7-2; 9 bases agree with TRBD2. Germline lookup yields CDR1 SGHTA and CDR2 FQGNSA. J was trimmed by 5 bases and V by 2 bases; bases with no gene match: 4. This CDR3 has 15 residues. Here the CDR3 reads CASSLIAGAHNEQFF. In nucleotides, the CDR3 is TGTGCCAGCAGCTTAATAGCGGGAGCCCACAATGAGCAGTTCTTC.

In DNA form, the CDR3 reads TGTGCCACCAGTGATCCAGCGACGCGACAGACTCACTATGGCTACACCTTC. It translates to CATSDPATRQTHYGYTF. This chain joins TRBV24-1 and TRBJ1-2; D is possibly TRBD1 (5 bases). CDR3 length: 17 amino acids. Trimming left V 3 bases short and J 3 bases short, with 19 bases between. Germline values: CDR1 KGHDR, CDR2 SFDVKD.

The chain employs TRBV11-2 and TRBJ2-2, with D unclear. Germline CDR1 reads SGHAT; CDR2 reads FQNNGV. The CDR3 runs 13 residues. Trimming took off 1 base at V and 4 bases at J, with 4 bases between the two ends. The CDR3 loop is CASSLVPTGELFF. As DNA, the CDR3 is TGTGCCAGCAGCTTAGTCCCCACCGGGGAGCTGTTTTTT.

This sequence joins TRBV9 and TRBJ2-4; TRBD1 might be the D (6 bases). The CDR3 sequence is 18 residues long. Trimming stripped 4 bases from V and 3 bases from J, with 23 bases between. Germline loops: CDR1 SGDLS, CDR2 YYNGEE. This chain's CDR3 is CASSFDPMGRGGKNIQYF. In nucleotides, the CDR3 is TGTGCCAGCAGCTTTGATCCGATGGGGAGAGGGGGCAAAAACATTCAGTACTTC. Combining the CDR3 with reference TRBV9 and TRBJ2-4 gives the whole variable domain DSGVTQTPKHLITATGQRVTLRCSPRSGDLSVYWYQQSLDQGLQFLIQYYNGEERAKGNILERFSAQQFPDLHSELNLSSLELGDSALYFCASSFDPMGRGGKNIQYFGAGTRLSVL.

The chain couples TRBV27 to TRBJ1-2; 7 positions match TRBD1. Per germline, CDR1 MNHEY and CDR2 SMNVEV (reference sequence). The ends lost 5 bases at V and 0 bases at J; junction bases unmatched: 3. There are 14 residues in the CDR3. This CDR3 reads CASSTQGANYGYTF. The CDR3 DNA follows: TGTGCCAGCAGTACTCAGGGGGCTAACTATGGCTACACCTTC.

The chain employs TRBV5-1 and TRBJ2-7; the match to TRBD2 covers 7 bases. The CDR3 length is 15 residues. Germline V gene data show CDR1 as SGHRS and CDR2 as YFSETQ. V shed 4 bases and J 2 bases; nucleotides not matched to a gene: 9. CDR3 sequence reads: CASSPLAGTTYEQYF. The CDR3 DNA is TGCGCCAGCAGCCCCCTGGCCGGGACTACCTACGAGCAGTACTTC.

The chain employs TRBV15 and TRBJ1-5, with D possibly matching TRBD1 (5 bases). V dropped 4 bases and J dropped 9 bases, with 19 bases sitting between them. The CDR3 totals 15 residues. Germline loops: CDR1 LNHNV, CDR2 YYDKDF (reference sequence). This chain's CDR3 is CATSKPGTGDWPQHF. DNA of the CDR3: TGTGCCACCAGCAAGCCCGGGACGGGGGATTGGCCCCAGCATTTT.

This clone came up once. The chain couples TRBV6-1 to TRBJ1-5; 7 bases are shared with TRBD1. Germline CDR1 is MNHNS and CDR2 is SASEGT. CDR3 length: 16 residues. Trimming at V came to 2 bases and at J to 4 bases, leaving 8 bases not matched to a gene. For the CDR3, the DNA is TGTGCCAGCAGTGAACGACACCGGGACAGTAATCAGCCCCAGCATTTT. This translates into CASSERHRDSNQPQHF.